This entry lists 15 T cell receptor beta chains sequenced from one sample in a study of cytomegalovirus exposure and HLA in healthy donors. The PCR ran on 60 Vbeta and 13 Jbeta primers. Only in-frame clones appear in the TCRdb table, and some are missing; sequencing was by immunoSEQ multiplex PCR. The table includes around 150,000 clones, approximately 70% detected once. Sample: PBMCs. These receptors were obtained from a man in his forties or fifties in good health and CMV-seropositive.

The chain carries TRBV7-2 and TRBJ2-1; perhaps TRBD1 as D (5 bases). The CDR3 length is 17 residues. Trimming removed 1 base at V and 0 bases at J, with 13 bases between. The germline V gene has CDR1 SGHTA and CDR2 FQGNSA. The CDR3 here is CASSLVPGPSSYNEQFF. In nucleotides, the CDR3 is TGTGCCAGCAGCTTAGTCCCAGGGCCCAGCTCCTACAATGAGCAGTTCTTC.

This clone was seen many times. V is TRBV11-2 and J is TRBJ1-6; 7 bases are shared with TRBD1. The CDR3 sequence is 18 residues long. Germline V lookup: CDR1 SGHAT, CDR2 FQNNGV. V shed 5 bases, J shed 3 bases, and the junction held 13 bases outside the gene matches. DNA for the CDR3: TGTGCCAGCAGCCCCCAGGGAAGGAGGGGGCACTATAATTCACCCCTCCACTTT. Its translation: CASSPQGRRGHYNSPLHF.

This sequence joins TRBV7-2 and TRBJ1-4; D remains unclear. In germline, CDR1 is SGHTA, CDR2 FQGNSA. With 1 base removed from V and 4 bases from J, the gap between germline ends came to 7 bases. The CDR3 is 14 residues long. The CDR3 spells CASSLGLSNEKLFF. CDR3 nucleotides: TGTGCCAGCAGCTTAGGTCTCAGTAATGAAAAACTGTTTTTT. The entire variable domain, with the rest obtained from reference TRBV7-2 and TRBJ1-4, is as follows: GAGVSQSPSNKVTEKGKDVELRCDPISGHTALYWYRQSLGQGLEFLIYFQGNSAPDKSGLPSDRFSAERTGGSVSTLTIQRTQQEDSAVYLCASSLGLSNEKLFFGSGTQLSVL.

There are a few counts of this clone. The rearrangement uses TRBV4-3 and TRBJ1-4; D possibly corresponds to TRBD1 (6 bases). This CDR3 has 15 amino acids. V lost 3 bases, J lost 8 bases, and 16 bases lay in between. Germline V gives CDR1 LGHNA, CDR2 YSLEER. The CDR3 nucleotides are TGCGCCAGCAGCCAGGCCCCGGGTAGGGGGGAAAAACTGTTTTTT. Amino acid sequence: CASSQAPGRGEKLFF.

The table lists this clone with a few counts. The chain combines TRBV6-5 with TRBJ2-6; TRBD1 matches at 8 bases. Looked up from germline, CDR1 is MNHEY and CDR2 is SVGAGI. V was pared by 7 bases and J by 2 bases, with 4 bases of the junction left unmatched. The length of the CDR3 is 15 residues. In nucleotides, the CDR3 is TGTGCCAGCACCATGACAGGGGCTGGGGCCAACGTCCTGACTTTC. Its translation: CASTMTGAGANVLTF.

The CDR3 DNA is TGTGCCAGCAGTTCTTGGACTAGCGGGGGCGGAGAGACCCAGTACTTC. The encoded protein is CASSSWTSGGGETQYF. The chain combines TRBV27 with TRBJ2-5; 13 bases map to TRBD2. V was clipped by 4 bases and J by 4 bases; unmatched bases: 6. Germline loops: CDR1 MNHEY, CDR2 SMNVEV (reference sequence). The CDR3 extends over 16 amino acids.

The chain uses TRBV5-1 and TRBJ1-4, with a weak D call TRBD1 (5 bases). CDR1 is SGHRS and CDR2 is YFSETQ in the germline V gene. V was pared by 3 bases and J by 7 bases, with 16 bases between. This CDR3 region has 15 residues. In DNA form, the CDR3 reads TGCGCCAGCAGCTCTCAGGGTTTTGGCGCTGAAAAACTGTTTTTT. Protein: CASSSQGFGAEKLFF.

This clone was counted between two and nine times. This chain links TRBV10-3 with TRBJ1-4; 11 bases align to TRBD1. Germline CDR1 is ENHRY and CDR2 is SYGVKD. The junction had 2 bases not matched to a gene; V was cut back by 4 bases and J by 4 bases. The CDR3 consists of 15 residues. The CDR3 loop reads CAISVGQGVNEKLFF. The DNA of the CDR3 is TGTGCCATCAGTGTGGGACAGGGGGTTAATGAAAAACTGTTTTTT.

The chain links TRBV29-1 to TRBJ2-3; D is possibly TRBD1 (7 bases). The V and J ends lost 4 bases and 6 bases respectively, with 14 bases between them. Germline CDR1 reads SQVTM; CDR2 reads ANQGSEA. The CDR3 is 13 amino acids. CDR3 bases: TGCAGCGTTGCTCCAGGGGGGAGGGATACGCAGTATTTT. Translated, it gives CSVAPGGRDTQYF.

The sample holds a few counts of this clone. As DNA, the CDR3 is TGTGCCAGCAGCAACCGAGGGACAGGGGGATCGAATAATTCACCCCTCCACTTT. It yields the protein CASSNRGTGGSNNSPLHF. V is TRBV11-1 and J is TRBJ1-6, with 11 bases matching TRBD1. The CDR3 runs to 18 residues. J was trimmed by 5 bases and V by 5 bases; bases with no gene match: 11. In germline, CDR1 is SGHAT, CDR2 FQDESV (reference sequence).

This sequence joins TRBV6-5 and TRBJ1-4; 11 nucleotides align to TRBD1. This CDR3 has 15 residues. The germline CDR1 and CDR2 sequences are MNHEY and SVGAGI. V gave up 0 bases and J gave up 7 bases; unmatched junction bases: 1. The CDR3 sequence is CASSYSGQGAEKLFF. CDR3 DNA: TGTGCCAGCAGTTACTCCGGACAGGGGGCTGAAAAACTGTTTTTT.

This clone was seen only once. This chain connects TRBV6-1 to TRBJ1-1, with 8 nucleotides matching TRBD1. The CDR3 covers 13 residues. Germline CDR1 reads MNHNS; CDR2 reads SASEGT. J gave up 4 bases and V 6 bases, and 4 bases lay outside the gene matches. CDR3 bases: TGTGCCAGCAGGGACAGGGCGGCCACTGAAGCTTTCTTT. Translation: CASRDRAATEAFF.

The J gene is TRBJ1-1, the V gene TRBV29-1, with a weak D call TRBD1 (5 bases). CDR3 size: 13 residues. The V and J ends lost 8 bases and 2 bases respectively, with 15 bases between them. Germline CDR1 and CDR2: SQVTM and ANQGSEA. The CDR3 coding sequence is TGCAGCATCAGACATGGGGCAAACACTGAAGCTTTCTTT. This encodes CSIRHGANTEAFF.

The chain carries TRBV5-1 and TRBJ1-4; D uncertain. Trimming removed 5 bases from V and 7 bases from J, with 15 bases in between. This CDR3 has 14 amino acids. Germline CDR1 is SGHRS and CDR2 is YFSETQ. The CDR3 here is CASRADSVSEKLFF. The CDR3 DNA reads as TGCGCCAGCAGGGCAGACTCGGTCAGTGAAAAACTGTTTTTT.

Of note for this clone: This is likely a read error, given that the CDR3 carries no conserved phenylalanine or tryptophan at its end. This chain joins TRBV5-1 and TRBJ1-3; maybe TRBD1 (5 bases). Per germline, CDR1 SGHRS and CDR2 YFSETQ. The CDR3 loop spans 16 amino acids. V was shortened by 4 bases and J by 6 bases, with 20 bases between the two germline ends. The chain's CDR3 is CASSPGLTGEANTIYS. The CDR3 DNA reads as TGCGCCAGCAGCCCGGGACTCACGGGAGAGGCAAACACCATATATTCT.